Listed below are T cell receptor beta chains from one sample, sequenced in a study of shared clonotypes between healthy human individuals. Generated by immunoSEQ multiplex PCR, the TCRdb table keeps only in-frame clones and is missing some. The top ten clones hold roughly 0.23% of a sample with fewer than 1 million clones, 95% to 97% of them seen once. The source material was naive CD8+ T cells sorted from blood. The receptors shown here come from a young man in good health. CDR3s include the opening cysteine and the closing phenylalanine or tryptophan.

15,TRBV7-9,TRBJ1-1,CASSFGQGMNTEAFF
20,TRBV5-4,TRBJ2-3,CASSDYGLAGVISGTDTQYF
13,TRBV7-9,TRBJ2-1,CASSLGEYNEQFF
14,TRBV30,TRBJ2-7,CAWSTGTGLAGFYF
14,TRBV7-9,TRBJ2-1,CASSLVSRVNEQFF
15,TRBV10-3,TRBJ1-3,CAISEGQSSGNTIYF
14,TRBV6-5,TRBJ2-7,CASSPWTGSNEQYF
14,TRBV11-2,TRBJ2-2,CASAPEVPTGELFF
12,TRBV29-1,TRBJ1-5,CSVGLGYQPQHF
13,TRBV29-1,TRBJ1-4,CSVKGGNNEKLFF
15,TRBV14,TRBJ2-1,CASSQGTGPINEQFF
15,TRBV6-5,TRBJ2-7,CASSQEAGLAYEQYF
14,TRBV6-1,TRBJ1-1,CASSARDKNTEAFF
14,TRBV27,TRBJ2-7,CASSFFGPSREQYF
14,TRBV11-3,TRBJ2-2,CASSAGGYIGELFF
15,TRBV28,TRBJ2-1,CASSPDRDSGNEQFF
18,TRBV5-5,TRBJ2-7,CASSLGRGDRANSYEQYF
17,TRBV7-9,TRBJ1-1,CASSSLDRGLANTEAFF
15,TRBV5-4,TRBJ2-7,CASSPELGGSYEQYF
12,TRBV28,TRBJ2-7,CASSLTVYEQYF
12,TRBV7-9,TRBJ2-5,CASSLGKETQYF
16,TRBV21-1,TRBJ2-7,CASSKARLAGHYEQYF
14,TRBV27,TRBJ2-7,CASSPRGSYDEQYF
14,TRBV7-9,TRBJ1-3,CASSLVDSRNTIYF
17,TRBV7-9,TRBJ2-7,CASSLWVGATNPYEQYF
17,TRBV5-6,TRBJ2-7,CASSLPHRDRVSYEQYF
15,TRBV7-8,TRBJ1-2,CASSQGQGGPYGYTF
16,TRBV9,TRBJ2-1,CASSAPEAYSYNEQFF
17,TRBV7-8,TRBJ2-3,CASSLRASGTGTDTQYF
12,TRBV27,TRBJ1-2,CASRRDNYGYTF
16,TRBV2,TRBJ1-5,CASSEAFQGSNQPQHF
13,TRBV29-1,TRBJ1-4,CSVETGTFEKLFF
15,TRBV27,TRBJ2-7,CASSTGRTGVYEQYF
18,TRBV2,TRBJ2-7,CASSEGFYRGRSAYEQYF
13,TRBV27,TRBJ2-2,CASSLSNTGELFF
18,TRBV29-1,TRBJ2-7,CSVKSGTSGRLGAYEQYF
15,TRBV27,TRBJ2-7,CASSSLQGKAHEQYF
14,TRBV6-5,TRBJ1-1,CASSYSGVNTEAFF
16,TRBV18,TRBJ2-7,CASSPWASGRNFEQYF
15,TRBV27,TRBJ2-1,CASTPLNLPMGEQFF
15,TRBV7-6,TRBJ2-3,CASSLYQDLGNTQYF
21,TRBV7-6,TRBJ2-5,CASSERPGSELSSGSQETQYF
16,TRBV10-1,TRBJ1-3,CASSVRTSHSGNTIYF